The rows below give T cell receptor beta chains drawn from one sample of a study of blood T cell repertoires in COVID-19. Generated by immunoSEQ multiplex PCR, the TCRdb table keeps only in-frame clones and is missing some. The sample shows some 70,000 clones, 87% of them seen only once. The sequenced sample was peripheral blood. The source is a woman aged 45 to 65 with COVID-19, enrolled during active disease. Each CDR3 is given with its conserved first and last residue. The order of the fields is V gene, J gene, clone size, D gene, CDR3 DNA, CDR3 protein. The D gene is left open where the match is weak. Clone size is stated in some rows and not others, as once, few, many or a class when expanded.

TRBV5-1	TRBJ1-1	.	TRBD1	TGCGCCAGCAGCTTATTGGGACAGAGGAACACTGAAGCTTTCTTT	CASSLLGQRNTEAFF
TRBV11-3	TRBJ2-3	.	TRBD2	TGTGCCAGCAGCCCCTTTACAGCGGGGGGCACAGATACGCAGTATTTT	CASSPFTAGGTDTQYF
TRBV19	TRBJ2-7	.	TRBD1	TGTGCCAGTAGTATGGCGAGACAGGGCGTTTACGAGCAGTACTTC	CASSMARQGVYEQYF
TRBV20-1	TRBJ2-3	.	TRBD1	TGCAGTGCTAGTAAGGACAGGGGAGGGGGCACAGATACGCAGTATTTT	CSASKDRGGGTDTQYF
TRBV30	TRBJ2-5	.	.	TGTGCCTGGAGTGTTTCAGAATGGGAGACCCAGTACTTC	CAWSVSEWETQYF
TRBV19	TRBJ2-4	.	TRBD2	TGTGCCACCGGGAGGGGGGGAACACTAGCCAAAAACATTCAGTACTTC	CATGRGGTLAKNIQYF
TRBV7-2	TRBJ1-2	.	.	TGTGCCAGCAGCTTAGGCCTAGACTATGGCTACACCTTC	CASSLGLDYGYTF
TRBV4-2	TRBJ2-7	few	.	TGTGCCAGCAGCCAAGAAGGCAGGCTCGACGAGCAGTACTTC	CASSQEGRLDEQYF
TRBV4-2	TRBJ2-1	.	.	TGTGCCAGCAGCCAATCGAGGGATGAGCAGTTCTTC	CASSQSRDEQFF
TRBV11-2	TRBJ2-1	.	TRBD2	TGTGCCAGCAGCTCTCTCACCGGGAGGGGCAATGAGCAGTTCTTC	CASSSLTGRGNEQFF
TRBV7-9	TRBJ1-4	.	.	TGTGCCAGCAGCTTCGGTGATGCAACTAATGAAAAACTGTTTTTT	CASSFGDATNEKLFF
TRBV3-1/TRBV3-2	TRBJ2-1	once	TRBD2	TGTGCCAGCAGCCCCGGCCGGGACTACCATCCCAGCTCCTACAATGAGCAGTTCTTC	CASSPGRDYHPSSYNEQFF
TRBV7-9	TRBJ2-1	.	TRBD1	TGTGCCAGCAGCTTTCGACAGGGTCGTGATGAGCAGTTCTTC	CASSFRQGRDEQFF
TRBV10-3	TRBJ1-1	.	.	TGTGCCATCAAACAAACTATAGGAACAACTGAAGCTTTCTTT	CAIKQTIGTTEAFF
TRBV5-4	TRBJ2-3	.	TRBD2	TGTGCCAGCAGCCTAAGGCTAGCGGGGCGCACAGATACGCAGTATTTT	CASSLRLAGRTDTQYF
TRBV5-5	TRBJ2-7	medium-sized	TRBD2	TGTGCCAGCAGCTGGGGACTAGCGGGAGGTAACGAGCAGTACTTC	CASSWGLAGGNEQYF
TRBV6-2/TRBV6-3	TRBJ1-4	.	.	TGTGCCAGCAGCCAACTGGGCCGCTCGGTCCTTTTT	CASSQLGRSVLF
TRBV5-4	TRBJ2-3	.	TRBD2	TGTGCCAGCAGCCCTAGACTAGCGGGAGTGGGAGATACGCAGTATTTT	CASSPRLAGVGDTQYF
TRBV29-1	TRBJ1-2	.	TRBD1	TGCAGCGTTGGGGACAGGGGGCTTTGCACCTTC	CSVGDRGLCTF
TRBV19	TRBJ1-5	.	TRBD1	TGTGCCAGTAGTACGGGACAGGGCGGGCAGCCCCAGCATTTT	CASSTGQGGQPQHF
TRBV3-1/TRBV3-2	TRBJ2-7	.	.	TGTGCCAGCAGCCAAGCGACTAGTAGCTACGAGCAGTACTTC	CASSQATSSYEQYF
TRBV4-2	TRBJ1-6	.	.	TGTGCCAGCAGCCCACCTAGGACTAGCCCAAATTCACCCCTCCACTTT	CASSPPRTSPNSPLHF
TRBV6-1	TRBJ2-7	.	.	TGTGCCAGCAGTGAAGGAGGGTTCTCCTACGAGCAGTACTTC	CASSEGGFSYEQYF
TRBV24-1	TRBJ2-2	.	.	TGTGCCACCAGTGATTACCAGGGGATGAACACCGGGGAGCTGTTTTTT	CATSDYQGMNTGELFF
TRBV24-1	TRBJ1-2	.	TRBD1	TGTGCCACCAGTAGGACAGGGGGGCTTTATGGCTACACCTTC	CATSRTGGLYGYTF
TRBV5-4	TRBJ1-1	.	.	TGTGCCAGCAGCTTCCCTCACCCGGGGACTGAAGCTTTCTTT	CASSFPHPGTEAFF
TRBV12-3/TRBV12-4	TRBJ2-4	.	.	TGTGCCAGCAGTTTATCAGGGGGGAGCATTCAGTACTTC	CASSLSGGSIQYF
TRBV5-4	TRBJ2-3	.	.	TGTGCCAGCACCGGGAGTAGCACAGATACGCAGTATTTT	CASTGSSTDTQYF
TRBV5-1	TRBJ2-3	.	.	TGCGCCAGCAGCTTGGGGTCCCCTCGGACTAGCACAGATACGCAGTATTTT	CASSLGSPRTSTDTQYF
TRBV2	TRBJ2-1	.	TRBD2	TGTGCCAGCAGTAATCGGCGGGAGGGCCGCAATGAGCAGTTCTTC	CASSNRREGRNEQFF
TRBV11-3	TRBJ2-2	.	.	TGTGCCAGCAGCTTAGACAGGGGCTACACCGGGGAGCTGTTTTTT	CASSLDRGYTGELFF
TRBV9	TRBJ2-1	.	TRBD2	TGTGCCAGCAGCGTCGCCGGGACTAGCGGGAAGCAGTTCTTC	CASSVAGTSGKQFF
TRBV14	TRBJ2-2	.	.	TGTGCCAGCAGCCAATCTCTTTTATTCGCATCAGGGCCCCTCACCGGGGAGCTGTTTTTT	CASSQSLLFASGPLTGELFF
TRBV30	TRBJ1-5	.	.	TGTGCCTGGAGTGCGGGGAGCGCCCAGCATTTT	CAWSAGSAQHF
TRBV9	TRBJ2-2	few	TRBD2	TGTGCCAGCAGCTCCATTAGCGGGAGGGCCGGGGAGCTGTTTTTT	CASSSISGRAGELFF
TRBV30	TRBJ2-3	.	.	TGTGCCTGGAGAAGCCTCGCCCGCACAGATACGCAGTATTTT	CAWRSLARTDTQYF
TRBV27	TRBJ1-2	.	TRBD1	TGTGCCAGCAGTTCAGGGGACAGGCGGTATGGCTACACCTTC	CASSSGDRRYGYTF
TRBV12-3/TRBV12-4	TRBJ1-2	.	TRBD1	TGTGCCAGCACCCCGACGACAGGGAGCAGCTACACCTTC	CASTPTTGSSYTF
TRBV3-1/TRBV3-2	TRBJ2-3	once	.	TGTGCCAGCAGCCAAGTTTTAACGGGGAAGTATTTT	CASSQVLTGKYF
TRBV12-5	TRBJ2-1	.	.	TGTGCTAGTGGTTTGGTACTGGGGGCGTTCAATGAGCAGTTCTTC	CASGLVLGAFNEQFF
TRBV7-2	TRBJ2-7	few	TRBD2	TGTGCCAGCAGCTCAAGCGGGAGTTTTTACGAGCAGTACTTC	CASSSSGSFYEQYF
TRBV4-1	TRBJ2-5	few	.	TGCGCCAGCAGCCTAGGAGGCGGGACCCAAGAGACCCAGTACTTC	CASSLGGGTQETQYF
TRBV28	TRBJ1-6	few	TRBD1	TGTGCCAGCAGTTTGGAGGGGGCAACACTCTATAATTCACCCCTCCACTTT	CASSLEGATLYNSPLHF
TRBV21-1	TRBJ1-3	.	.	TGTGCCAGCAGCAAAGCGGGGACAGATAGGTCTGGAAACACCATATATTTT	CASSKAGTDRSGNTIYF
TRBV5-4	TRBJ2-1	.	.	TGTGCCAGTACGGAGGGAGCCTCCTACAATGAGCAGTTCTTC	CASTEGASYNEQFF
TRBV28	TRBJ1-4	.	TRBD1	TGTGCCAGCAGTTTAAGGGGGCGCGGGGCAACTAATGAAAAACTGTTTTTT	CASSLRGRGATNEKLFF
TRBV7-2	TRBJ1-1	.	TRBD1	TGTGCCAGCAGCTCGGGACAGGGGAACACTGAAGCTTTCTTT	CASSSGQGNTEAFF
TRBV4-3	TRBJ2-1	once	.	TGCGCTCCAGGTCCGGGGATGGTCTGGCAGTTCTTC	CAPGPGMVWQFF
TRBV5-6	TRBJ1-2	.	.	TGTGCCAGCAGCTTGGGGAGGGACCTAGGCTACACCTTC	CASSLGRDLGYTF
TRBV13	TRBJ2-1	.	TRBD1	TGTGCCAGCAGCCCCGACAGGGTATTCGGTGAGCAGTTCTTC	CASSPDRVFGEQFF
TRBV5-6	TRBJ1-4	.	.	TGTGCCAGCAGCTTGTCTGCGTATGAAAAACTGTTTTTT	CASSLSAYEKLFF